Each of the 27 T cell receptor beta chains below was sequenced from the same sample in a study of OX40 agonist ivuxolimab in advanced cancers. The data were produced by immunoSEQ multiplex PCR, yet TCRdb's version contains in-frame clones alone and is incomplete. Of about 71,000 clones detected, roughly nine tenths appear once; the ten largest clones hold 14% to 15%. The sample in question was CD4+ or CD8+ T cells sorted from blood, obtained in a trial of the OX40 agonist ivuxolimab. The origin of the receptors is an adult with an advanced solid tumor such as melanoma, head and neck, liver or kidney cancer.

This chain connects TRBV7-8 to TRBJ2-7; maybe TRBD1 (5 bases). V lost 1 base to trimming and J lost 5 bases, with 15 bases between them. CDR3 length equals 15 residues. CDR1 and CDR2 from the germline V gene are SGHVS and FQNEAQ. The CDR3 DNA is TGTGCCAGCAGCTTAGTGGGCAGGGCTAACCACGAGCAGTACTTC. It codes for CASSLVGRANHEQYF.

V gene TRBV4-3 combines with J gene TRBJ2-1; D may be TRBD2 (6 bases). CDR3 length: 16 residues. The V and J ends lost 0 bases and 0 bases respectively, with 9 bases between them. Germline loops: CDR1 LGHNA, CDR2 YSLEER. DNA for the CDR3: TGCGCCAGCAGCCAAGATTGGAGGGGCTCCTACAATGAGCAGTTCTTC. Its translation: CASSQDWRGSYNEQFF.

The chain carries TRBV27 and TRBJ1-2; 7 nucleotides line up with TRBD1. This CDR3 has 12 amino acids. Per the germline V gene, CDR1 is MNHEY and CDR2 is SMNVEV (reference sequence). V lost 7 bases, J lost 9 bases, and 8 bases stayed unmatched. CDR3 amino acids: CASTHQGESYTF. CDR3 DNA sequence: TGTGCCAGCACCCATCAGGGGGAGAGCTACACCTTC.

The V gene is TRBV10-3, the J gene TRBJ2-3; D possibly uses TRBD1 or TRBD2 (6 bases each). Germline V gene sequence: CDR1 ENHRY, CDR2 SYGVKD. The CDR3 covers 14 residues. Trimming took off 2 bases at V and 7 bases at J, with 13 bases between the two ends. CDR3 sequence: CAISETGGGNTQYF. The CDR3 DNA follows: TGTGCCATCAGTGAGACCGGAGGGGGGAATACGCAGTATTTT.

Written as DNA, the CDR3 is TGTGCCAGCAGCGTGACTAGCGGGAGTGTTCGGGAGACCCAGTACTTC. Its protein product is CASSVTSGSVRETQYF. The chain uses TRBV9 and TRBJ2-5; 12 bases fit TRBD2. The CDR3 loop spans 16 amino acids. Germline V gene lookup returns CDR1 SGDLS and CDR2 YYNGEE. The ends lost 2 bases at V and 5 bases at J; junction bases unmatched: 7.

The rearrangement links TRBV13 to TRBJ1-2; 10 nucleotides match TRBD1. CDR1 PRHDT and CDR2 FYEKMQ come from the germline V gene (reference sequence). V dropped 5 bases and J dropped 6; count of bases not matched to a gene: 6. The CDR3 has 14 amino acids. The CDR3 coding sequence is TGTGCCAGCAGCCCCGACAGGGGGCTAAATGGCTACACCTTC. Amino acid sequence: CASSPDRGLNGYTF.

The rearrangement links TRBV19 to TRBJ1-5; a possible D gene is TRBD1 (5 bases). The V and J ends lost 7 bases and 3 bases respectively, with 13 bases between them. This CDR3 has 14 residues. CDR1 and CDR2 from the germline V gene are LNHDA and SQIVND (reference sequence). This chain's CDR3 is CASTVRDHNQPQHF. For the CDR3, the DNA is TGTGCCAGTACTGTCCGGGACCACAATCAGCCCCAGCATTTT.

J is TRBJ2-1 and V is TRBV4-1; D remains unclear. The germline V gene encodes CDR1 MGHRA and CDR2 YSYEKL. The CDR3 has 12 residues. Trimming stripped 2 bases from V and 8 bases from J, with 7 bases between. The CDR3 is CASSQQFHEQFF. CDR3 in DNA: TGCGCCAGCAGCCAACAGTTCCATGAGCAGTTCTTC.

V and J are TRBV5-4 and TRBJ2-7; possible D gene TRBD1, 5 bases. Germline V lookup: CDR1 SGHNT, CDR2 YYREEE (reference sequence). The CDR3 length is 15 residues. Deletions cut 0 bases from V and 2 bases from J, with 12 bases between. This CDR3 is CASSLGEDNPYEQYF. The CDR3 coding sequence is TGTGCCAGCAGCTTGGGAGAGGACAACCCCTACGAGCAGTACTTC.

The V gene is TRBV9, the J gene TRBJ2-1, with 7 positions matching TRBD2. Unmatched junction bases numbered 1, after V lost 3 bases and J lost 7 bases. The CDR3 loop spans 12 amino acids. The germline V gene encodes CDR1 SGDLS and CDR2 YYNGEE. The CDR3 DNA follows: TGTGCCAGCAGCGGGACTAGAAATGAGCAGTTCTTC. Translated, it gives CASSGTRNEQFF.

The chain uses TRBV30 and TRBJ2-7; D is uncertain. The CDR3 sequence is 12 residues long. Per the germline V gene, CDR1 is GTSNPN and CDR2 is SVGIG (reference sequence). Trimming left V 1 base short and J 12 bases short, with 16 bases between. CDR3 loop: CAWSDLETLLYF. CDR3 DNA: TGTGCCTGGAGTGATCTCGAGACATTGCTGTACTTC. Looking up the rest from reference TRBV30 and TRBJ2-7 gives the full variable domain: SQTIHQWPATLVQPVGSPLSLECTVEGTSNPNLYWYRQAAGRGLQLLFYSVGIGQISSEVPQNLSASRPQDRQFILSSKKLLLSDSGFYLCAWSDLETLLYFGPGTRLTVT.

Regarding this clone: The sample has other DNA sequences that encode this CDR3 too. The chain links TRBV6-6 to TRBJ1-1, with TRBD1 as a possible D gene (5 bases). The CDR3 is 13 amino acids. V was trimmed by 0 bases and J by 5 bases, leaving 7 bases between them. Germline assignment: CDR1 MNHNY and CDR2 SVGAGI (reference sequence). The CDR3 DNA reads as TGTGCCAGCAGTTACTCGGGGGGGACTGAAGCTTTCTTT. The encoded protein is CASSYSGGTEAFF.

This clone came up once. The V and J genes are TRBV4-3 and TRBJ1-1, with unresolved D. The CDR3 sequence is 16 residues long. CDR1 is LGHNA, CDR2 YSLEER, per germline. Trimming took off 1 base at V and 0 bases at J, with 12 bases between the two ends. The CDR3 region is CASSQGAGGLNTEAFF. As DNA, the CDR3 is TGCGCCAGCAGCCAAGGTGCGGGTGGGTTGAACACTGAAGCTTTCTTT.

This clone was seen a single time. The rearrangement joins TRBV7-3 to TRBJ1-1; D perhaps matches TRBD1 (5 bases). This CDR3 has 13 amino acids. V lost 2 bases and J lost 5, with 9 bases in between. The V gene's germline CDR1 is SGHTA and CDR2 FQGTGA. The CDR3 DNA sequence: TGTGCCAGCAGCTTAGACAGCCAAACTGAAGCTTTCTTT. It is translated as CASSLDSQTEAFF. Complete variable domain (other parts from reference TRBV7-3 and TRBJ1-1): GAGVSQTPSNKVTEKGKYVELRCDPISGHTALYWYRQSLGQGPEFLIYFQGTGAADDSGLPNDRFFAVRPEGSVSTLKIQRTERGDSAVYLCASSLDSQTEAFFGQGTRLTVV.

This chain joins TRBV5-4 and TRBJ1-2, with 7 bases fitting TRBD1. V shed 3 bases, J shed 4 bases, and the junction held 9 bases outside the gene matches. Germline V gives CDR1 SGHNT, CDR2 YYREEE (reference sequence). The CDR3 contains 15 residues. CDR3 residues: CASSWGLRDSYGYTF. CDR3 nucleotide sequence: TGTGCCAGCAGCTGGGGGCTCCGGGACAGCTATGGCTACACCTTC.

The genes are TRBV4-3 and TRBJ1-4; D remains unclear. Germline CDR1 and CDR2: LGHNA and YSLEER. With 2 bases removed from V and 6 bases from J, the gap between germline ends came to 13 bases. CDR3 size: 15 residues. The CDR3 region has the DNA TGCGCCAGCAGCCAATGGGCGTCAAGGGATGAAAAACTGTTTTTT. It is translated as CASSQWASRDEKLFF.

The V call is TRBV7-8, the J call TRBJ2-7; 8 bases map to TRBD2. J lost 0 bases, V lost 5 bases, and 6 bases had no gene match. Germline CDR1 is SGHVS and CDR2 is FQNEAQ. The CDR3 has 15 amino acids. The CDR3 is CASSALAVSSYEQYF. The CDR3 DNA sequence: TGTGCCAGCAGCGCACTAGCGGTAAGCTCCTACGAGCAGTACTTC.

This chain connects TRBV7-2 to TRBJ2-7; possibly TRBD2 for D (5 bases). Trimming stripped 1 base from V and 2 bases from J, with 9 bases between. Germline assignment: CDR1 SGHTA and CDR2 FQGNSA. The CDR3 consists of 14 residues. CDR3 loop: CASSLETGTYEQYF. The CDR3 DNA reads TGTGCCAGCAGCTTAGAGACGGGGACCTACGAGCAGTACTTC.

The chain uses TRBV23-1 and TRBJ2-7; no reliable D call. TRBV23-1 is assigned to the ORF class and has an uncertain function. The V end was cut by 6 bases, the J end by 2 bases, with 2 bases between. The CDR3 extends over 10 amino acids. The CDR3 DNA follows: TGCGCCAGCAGGCCCTACGAGCAGTACTTC. It specifies CASRPYEQYF.

The chain is built from TRBV6-5 and TRBJ1-1; D remains ambiguous. The CDR3 is 12 amino acids. V lost 4 bases, J lost 14 bases, and 17 bases lay in between. Germline values: CDR1 MNHEY, CDR2 SVGAGI. The CDR3 region is CASSFYGDELFF. In nucleotides, the CDR3 is TGTGCCAGCAGTTTCTACGGTGACGAACTCTTCTTT.

The rearrangement uses TRBV9 and TRBJ1-2; D unresolved. Between the trimmed V and J ends, which lost 0 bases and 4 bases, there was a span of 4 bases. The length of the CDR3 is 12 residues. CDR1 and CDR2 from the germline V gene are SGDLS and YYNGEE. The CDR3 here is CASSVGTYGYTF. The DNA for the CDR3 is TGTGCCAGCAGCGTAGGAACCTATGGCTACACCTTC.

The rearrangement uses TRBV7-9 and TRBJ2-1; D is undetermined. Per the germline V gene, CDR1 is SEHNR and CDR2 is FQNEAQ (reference sequence). The CDR3 spans 15 residues. Between the trimmed V and J ends, which lost 5 bases and 4 bases, there was a span of 15 bases. CDR3 in amino acids: CASSPDTGGYNEQFF. CDR3 nucleotides: TGTGCCAGCAGCCCCGACACGGGCGGATACAATGAGCAGTTCTTC.

V usage is TRBV7-3 and J usage is TRBJ2-3; no clear D gene. V was cut by 2 bases and J by 1 base, with 7 bases left in between. Germline V CDR1 and CDR2: SGHTA, FQGTGA. This CDR3 comprises 14 residues. The CDR3 DNA reads as TGTGCCAGCAGCTTAGGGCCTGGCACAGATACGCAGTATTTT. The encoded protein is CASSLGPGTDTQYF.

This clone was seen only once. This chain links TRBV7-2 with TRBJ2-7, with TRBD1 matching over 9 bases. CDR3 length equals 14 residues. Trimming at V came to 5 bases and at J to 7 bases, leaving 9 bases not matched to a gene. The germline V gene encodes CDR1 SGHTA and CDR2 FQGNSA. The CDR3 region has the DNA TGTGCCAGCAGCACCGGGACAGGGACGAGGGAGCAGTACTTC. Its protein product is CASSTGTGTREQYF.

The chain combines TRBV21-1 with TRBJ1-1. TRBV21-1 is tagged as a pseudogene. The CDR3 has 15 amino acids. The chain's CDR3 is CATLEGRHYDTEAFF. In DNA, the CDR3 is TGTGCCACCCTGGAGGGGCGGCATTATGACACTGAAGCTTTCTTT.

CDR3 residues: CASSLELPNLNNEQFF. The CDR3 DNA reads TGTGCCAGCAGCTTAGAACTGCCCAACCTTAACAATGAGCAGTTCTTC. V gene TRBV13 combines with J gene TRBJ2-1; D remains unclear. CDR1 is PRHDT, CDR2 FYEKMQ, per germline (reference sequence). V dropped 1 base and J dropped 5 bases, with 15 bases sitting between them. The CDR3 is 16 amino acids.

This chain uses TRBV10-1 with TRBJ2-7, with D uncertain. The V gene's germline CDR1 is WNHNN and CDR2 SYGVQD (reference sequence). V was trimmed by 11 bases and J by 2 bases, leaving 34 bases between them. The CDR3 is 19 residues long. CDR3 bases: TGCGCCCAGCTTAGGCCCGGGTCCTTATTGGCTCAAAGAGCCTACGAGCAGTACTTC. Encoded protein: CAQLRPGSLLAQRAYEQYF.